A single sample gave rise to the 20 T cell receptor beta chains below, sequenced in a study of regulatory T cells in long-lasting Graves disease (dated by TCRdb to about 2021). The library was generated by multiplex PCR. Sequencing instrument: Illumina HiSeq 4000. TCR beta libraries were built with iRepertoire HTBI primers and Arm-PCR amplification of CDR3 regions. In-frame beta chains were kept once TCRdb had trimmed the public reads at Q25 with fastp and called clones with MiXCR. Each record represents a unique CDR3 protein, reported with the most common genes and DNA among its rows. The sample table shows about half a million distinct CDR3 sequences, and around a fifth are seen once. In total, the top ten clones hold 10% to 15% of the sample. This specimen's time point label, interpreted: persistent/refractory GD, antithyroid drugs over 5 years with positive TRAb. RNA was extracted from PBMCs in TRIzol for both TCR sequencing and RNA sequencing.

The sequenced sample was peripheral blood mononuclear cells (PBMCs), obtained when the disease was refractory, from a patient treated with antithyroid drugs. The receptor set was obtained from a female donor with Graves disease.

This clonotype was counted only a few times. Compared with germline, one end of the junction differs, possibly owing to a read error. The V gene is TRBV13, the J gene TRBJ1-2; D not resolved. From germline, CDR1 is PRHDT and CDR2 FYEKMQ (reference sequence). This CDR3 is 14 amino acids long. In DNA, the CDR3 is TGTGCCGGCAGCTTTTCCCCAGCGAACTATGGCTACACCTTC. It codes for CAGSFSPANYGYTF.

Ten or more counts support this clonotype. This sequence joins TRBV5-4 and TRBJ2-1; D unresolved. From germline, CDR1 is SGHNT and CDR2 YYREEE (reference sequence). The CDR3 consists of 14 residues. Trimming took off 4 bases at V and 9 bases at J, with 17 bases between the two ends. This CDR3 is CASSLSRTSGEQFF. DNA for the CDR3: TGTGCCAGCAGCCTGTCACGGACCTCGGGTGAGCAGTTCTTC.

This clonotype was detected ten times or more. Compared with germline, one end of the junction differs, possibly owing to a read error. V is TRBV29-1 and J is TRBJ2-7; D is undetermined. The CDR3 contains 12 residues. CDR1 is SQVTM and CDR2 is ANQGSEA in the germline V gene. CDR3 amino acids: CSVQEVGYEQYF. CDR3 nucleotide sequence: TGCAGCGTTCAAGAGGTGGGTTACGAGCAGTACTTC.

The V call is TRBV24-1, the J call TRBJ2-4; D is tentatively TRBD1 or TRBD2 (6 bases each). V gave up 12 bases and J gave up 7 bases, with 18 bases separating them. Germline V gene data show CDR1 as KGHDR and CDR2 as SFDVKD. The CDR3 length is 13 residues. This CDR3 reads CAPPYREANIQYF. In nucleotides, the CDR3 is TGTGCCCCTCCGTACAGGGAGGCTAACATTCAGTACTTC.

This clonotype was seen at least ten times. The CDR3 nucleotides are TGTGCCAGCAGTTTATACAGGGGAAGCGAGCAGTACTTC. It is translated as CASSLYRGSEQYF. J is TRBJ2-7 and V is TRBV12-3 or TRBV12-4; TRBD1 matches at 7 bases. This CDR3 has 13 residues. Germline trimming cut 2 bases from V and 6 bases from J; bases unmatched to any gene: 4.

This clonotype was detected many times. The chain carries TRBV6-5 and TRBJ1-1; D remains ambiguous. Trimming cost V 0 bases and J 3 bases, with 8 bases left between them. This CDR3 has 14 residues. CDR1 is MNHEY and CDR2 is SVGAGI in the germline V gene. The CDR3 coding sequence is TGTGCCAGCAGTTACTCGAGTCAGGACACTGAAGCTTTCTTT. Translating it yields CASSYSSQDTEAFF.

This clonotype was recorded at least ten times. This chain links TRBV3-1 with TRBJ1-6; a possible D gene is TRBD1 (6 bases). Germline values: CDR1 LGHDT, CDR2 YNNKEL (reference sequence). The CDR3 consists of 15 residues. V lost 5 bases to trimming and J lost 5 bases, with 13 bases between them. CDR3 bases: TGTGCCAGCAGCTTAGGAACAGGGAATAATTCACCCCTCCACTTT. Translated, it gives CASSLGTGNNSPLHF. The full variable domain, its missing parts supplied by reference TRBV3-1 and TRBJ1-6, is DTAVSQTPKYLVTQMGNDKSIKCEQNLGHDTMYWYKQDSKKFLKIMFSYNNKELIINETVPNRFSPKSPDKAHLNLHINSLELGDSAVYFCASSLGTGNNSPLHFGNGTRLTVT.

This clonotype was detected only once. CDR3 coding DNA: TGTGCCAGCAGTGAGTCAGGGGGAGGTTTTTACGAGCAGTACTTC. This gives the protein CASSESGGGFYEQYF. V is TRBV25-1 and J is TRBJ2-5; D possibly corresponds to TRBD1 (7 bases). With the DNA end fitting TRBJ2-7 better, the J assignment may be wrong. The CDR3 consists of 15 residues. Germline V CDR1 and CDR2: MGHDK, SYGVNS.

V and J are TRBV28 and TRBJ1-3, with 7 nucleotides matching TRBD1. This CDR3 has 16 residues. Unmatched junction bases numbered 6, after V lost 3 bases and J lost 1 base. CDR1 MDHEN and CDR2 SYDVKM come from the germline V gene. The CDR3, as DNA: TGTGCCAGCAGTTTGGCAGGGGGTACATCTGGAAACACCATATATTTT. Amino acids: CASSLAGGTSGNTIYF.

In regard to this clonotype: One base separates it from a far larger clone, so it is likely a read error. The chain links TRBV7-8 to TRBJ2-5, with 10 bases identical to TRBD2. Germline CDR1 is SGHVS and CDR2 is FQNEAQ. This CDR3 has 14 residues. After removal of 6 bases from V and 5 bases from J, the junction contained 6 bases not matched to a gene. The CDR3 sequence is CASRPSGRTETQYF. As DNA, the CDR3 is TGTGCCAGCAGGCCTAGCGGGAGAACGGAGACCCAGTACTTC.

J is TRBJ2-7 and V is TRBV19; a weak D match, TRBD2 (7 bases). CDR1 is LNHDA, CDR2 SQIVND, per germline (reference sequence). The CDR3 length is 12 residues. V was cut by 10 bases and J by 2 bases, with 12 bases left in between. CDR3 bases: TGTGCCACGGGGGGCAGCCCCTACGAGCAGTACTTC. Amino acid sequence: CATGGSPYEQYF.

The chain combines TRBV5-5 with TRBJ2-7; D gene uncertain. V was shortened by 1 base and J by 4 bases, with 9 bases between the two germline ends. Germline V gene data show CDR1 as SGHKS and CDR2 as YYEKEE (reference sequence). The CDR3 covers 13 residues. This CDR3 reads CASSLSVRYEQYF. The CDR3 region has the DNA TGTGCCAGCAGCTTGTCCGTGAGATACGAGCAGTACTTC.

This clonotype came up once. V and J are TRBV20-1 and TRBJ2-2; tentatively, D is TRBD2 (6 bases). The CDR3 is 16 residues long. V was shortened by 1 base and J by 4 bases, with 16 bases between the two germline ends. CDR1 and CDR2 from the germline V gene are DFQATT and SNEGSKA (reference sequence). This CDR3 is CSARAPGRGITGELFF. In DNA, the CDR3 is TGCAGTGCTAGAGCGCCGGGGCGGGGTATCACCGGGGAGCTGTTTTTT.

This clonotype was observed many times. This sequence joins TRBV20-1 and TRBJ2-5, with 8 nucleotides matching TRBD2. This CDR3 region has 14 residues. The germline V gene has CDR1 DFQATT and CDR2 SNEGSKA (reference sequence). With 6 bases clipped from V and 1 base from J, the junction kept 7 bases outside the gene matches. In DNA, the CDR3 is TGCAGTGCCAGTAGCGGGGACCTCCAAGAGACCCAGTACTTC. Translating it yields CSASSGDLQETQYF.

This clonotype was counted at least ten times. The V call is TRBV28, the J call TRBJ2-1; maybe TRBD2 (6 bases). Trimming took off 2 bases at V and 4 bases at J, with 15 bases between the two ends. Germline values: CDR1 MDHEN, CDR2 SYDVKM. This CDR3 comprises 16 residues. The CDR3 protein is CASSLGGETGYNEQFF. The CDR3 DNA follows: TGTGCCAGCAGTTTAGGAGGGGAGACGGGTTACAATGAGCAGTTCTTC. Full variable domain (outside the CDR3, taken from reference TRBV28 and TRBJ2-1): DVKVTQSSRYLVKRTGEKVFLECVQDMDHENMFWYRQDPGLGLRLIYFSYDVKMKEKGDIPEGYSVSREKKERFSLILESASTNQTSMYLCASSLGGETGYNEQFFGPGTRLTVL.

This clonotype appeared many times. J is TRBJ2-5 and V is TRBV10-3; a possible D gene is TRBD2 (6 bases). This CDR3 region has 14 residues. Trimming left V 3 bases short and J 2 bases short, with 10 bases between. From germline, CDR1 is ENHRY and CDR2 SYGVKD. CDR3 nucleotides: TGTGCCATCAGTGACGGGGGACCTCAAGAGACCCAGTACTTC. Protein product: CAISDGGPQETQYF.

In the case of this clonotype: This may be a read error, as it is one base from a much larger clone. The CDR3 is CANSLGLPPVVEQYF. The CDR3 DNA reads as TGTGCCAACAGTCTAGGGCTGCCACCGGTTGTCGAGCAGTACTTC. The chain carries TRBV12-3 or TRBV12-4 and TRBJ2-7; D gene uncertain. The CDR3 is 15 amino acids.

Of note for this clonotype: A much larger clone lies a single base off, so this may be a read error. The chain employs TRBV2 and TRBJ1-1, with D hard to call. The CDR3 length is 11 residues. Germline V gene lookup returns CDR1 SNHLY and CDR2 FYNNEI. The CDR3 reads CASKEGKEALF. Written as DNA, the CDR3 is TGTGCCAGCAAGGAAGGGAAAGAAGCTCTCTTT.

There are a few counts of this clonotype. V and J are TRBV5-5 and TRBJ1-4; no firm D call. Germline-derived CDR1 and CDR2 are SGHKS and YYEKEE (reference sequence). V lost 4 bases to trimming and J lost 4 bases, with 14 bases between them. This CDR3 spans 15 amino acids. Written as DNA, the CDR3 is TGTGCCAGCAGCGCCCGGACGGGGATTAATGAAAAACTGTTTTTT. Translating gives CASSARTGINEKLFF.

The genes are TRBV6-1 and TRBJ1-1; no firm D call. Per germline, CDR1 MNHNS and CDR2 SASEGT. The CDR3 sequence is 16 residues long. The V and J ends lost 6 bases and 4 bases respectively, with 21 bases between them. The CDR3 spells CASSAYGDGVSTEAFF. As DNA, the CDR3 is TGTGCCAGCAGCGCCTATGGGGATGGAGTGAGCACTGAAGCTTTCTTT.